This passage covers 21 T cell receptor beta chains from one sample sequenced in a study of blood T cell repertoires in COVID-19. Some clones are missing from TCRdb's copy, which holds only in-frame ones; the method was immunoSEQ multiplex PCR. The sample lists 140,000 or so clones, over 75% occurring once. Material: peripheral blood. All receptors come from a woman in her fifties or sixties with acute or convalescent COVID-19.

The gene calls are TRBV6-6 and TRBJ1-6; possibly TRBD1 for D (6 bases). V was trimmed by 5 bases and J by 11 bases, leaving 16 bases between them. CDR3 length equals 14 residues. The germline V gene encodes CDR1 MNHNY and CDR2 SVGAGI (reference sequence). The CDR3 reads CASSKRQDGTPLHF. CDR3 bases: TGTGCCAGCAGTAAAAGACAGGATGGCACACCCCTCCACTTT.

This clone was detected only a few times. The chain is built from TRBV5-6 and TRBJ1-2; 7 bases map to TRBD1. Trimming cost V 4 bases and J 4 bases; bases outside gene matches: 7. The CDR3 extends over 14 amino acids. Looked up from germline, CDR1 is SGHDT and CDR2 is YYEEEE. For the CDR3, the DNA is TGTGCCAGCAGCGGCACCGGGACAGCCTATGGCTACACCTTC. Its translation: CASSGTGTAYGYTF.

The chain combines TRBV30 with TRBJ2-7, with unresolved D. The CDR3 runs 11 residues. V was pared by 1 base and J by 5 bases, with 6 bases between. From germline, CDR1 is GTSNPN and CDR2 SVGIG (reference sequence). CDR3 in amino acids: CAWSATDEQYF. The CDR3, as DNA: TGTGCCTGGAGTGCCACAGACGAGCAGTACTTC.

This chain joins TRBV11-2 and TRBJ1-2; weak D call: TRBD1 (6 bases). The CDR3 covers 16 residues. V shed 5 bases and J shed 5 bases, with 21 bases lying between them. Germline V gene sequence: CDR1 SGHAT, CDR2 FQNNGV. CDR3 DNA sequence: TGTGCCAGCAGCGCGGGCCCGGGACTAGGGGGGTATGGCTACACCTTC. The encoded protein is CASSAGPGLGGYGYTF.

CDR3 in DNA: TGTGCCAGCAGTTTGGGTAGCGGGTATTCCTACGAGCAGTACTTC. The encoded protein is CASSLGSGYSYEQYF. J is TRBJ2-7 and V is TRBV28, with 7 nucleotides matching TRBD2. This CDR3 contains 15 residues. CDR1 and CDR2 (germline): MDHEN, SYDVKM. The V and J ends lost 3 bases and 1 base, in that order; junction bases with no gene match: 6.

This chain uses TRBV5-1 with TRBJ2-3, with a tentative D call TRBD1 (6 bases). This CDR3 comprises 14 residues. Germline V gene lookup returns CDR1 SGHRS and CDR2 YFSETQ. V was clipped by 4 bases and J by 1 base, with 10 bases between them. CDR3 DNA sequence: TGCGCCAGCAGCCTATGGACAGGCACAGATACGCAGTATTTT. Translation: CASSLWTGTDTQYF.

The chain carries TRBV27 and TRBJ1-2; 8 bases are a match to TRBD1. The germline V gene encodes CDR1 MNHEY and CDR2 SMNVEV (reference sequence). Trimming at V came to 3 bases and at J to 8 bases, leaving 8 bases not matched to a gene. The CDR3 extends over 14 amino acids. CDR3 nucleotide sequence: TGTGCCAGCAGTTTCGGGCAGGGGGCGGTCGGCTACACCTTC. Its translation: CASSFGQGAVGYTF.

The J gene is TRBJ2-5, the V gene TRBV12-3 or TRBV12-4; D is perhaps TRBD1 (6 bases). V was shortened by 3 bases and J by 2 bases, with 7 bases between the two germline ends. The CDR3 length is 13 residues. CDR3 bases: TGTGCCAGCAGTTTTCAGGGGCAAGAGACCCAGTACTTC. As protein: CASSFQGQETQYF.

This chain connects TRBV7-3 to TRBJ2-1; TRBD2 aligns across 8 bases. V shed 2 bases and J 5 bases; nucleotides not matched to a gene: 11. CDR3 length equals 17 residues. Germline-derived CDR1 and CDR2 are SGHTA and FQGTGA. CDR3 sequence (DNA): TGTGCCAGCAGCTTATCCAGCGGGAGATCCGGGGACAATGAGCAGTTCTTC. It specifies CASSLSSGRSGDNEQFF.

The gene calls are TRBV6-5 and TRBJ1-2; 9 bases fit TRBD1. The V gene's germline CDR1 is MNHEY and CDR2 SVGAGI. The CDR3 has 14 residues. Trimming took 6 bases from V and 2 from J; bases not matched to a gene: 4. In DNA form, the CDR3 reads TGTGCCAGCAGCCACAGGGGGCTCAACTATGGCTACACCTTC. Amino acid sequence: CASSHRGLNYGYTF.

The J gene is TRBJ2-2, the V gene TRBV3-1 (or the pseudogene TRBV3-2); 11 bases are a match to TRBD1. The CDR3 sequence is 16 residues long. The germline gives CDR1 LGHDT, CDR2 YNNKEL (reference sequence). The trim removed 0 bases at V and 4 bases at J, leaving 1 base unmatched. CDR3 amino acids: CASSQEGQGGTGELFF. CDR3 bases: TGTGCCAGCAGCCAAGAGGGACAGGGGGGCACCGGGGAGCTGTTTTTT.

The chain uses TRBV12-3 or TRBV12-4 and TRBJ1-2; D is ambiguous. The V end was cut by 1 base, the J end by 7 bases, with 10 bases between. This CDR3 contains 13 residues. The CDR3 spells CASSLDPRGGYTF. CDR3 bases: TGTGCCAGCAGTTTAGACCCTCGGGGTGGCTACACCTTC.

The chain is built from TRBV5-1 and TRBJ2-7; D is unclear. CDR1 is SGHRS and CDR2 is YFSETQ in the germline V gene. Trimming stripped 2 bases from V and 2 bases from J, with 8 bases between. This CDR3 contains 13 residues. The DNA of the CDR3 is TGCGCCAGCAGCTTTCCCGACACCTACGAGCAGTACTTC. It yields the protein CASSFPDTYEQYF.

The J gene is TRBJ1-5, the V gene TRBV7-9; D is undetermined. Between the trimmed V and J ends, which lost 4 bases and 5 bases, there was a span of 18 bases. The length of the CDR3 is 16 residues. Looked up from germline, CDR1 is SEHNR and CDR2 is FQNEAQ (reference sequence). Here the CDR3 DNA reads TGTGCCAGCAGCTCTCCAGACACGGCGGGCGATCAGCCCCAGCATTTT. Translated, it gives CASSSPDTAGDQPQHF.

In regard to this clone: Relative to the germline gene, one junction end is altered; a read error may explain this. The chain has TRBV7-7 and TRBJ2-6, with D possibly being TRBD2 (6 bases). CDR3 size: 14 residues. CDR1 and CDR2 (germline): SSHAT, FNYEAQ (reference sequence). The CDR3 nucleotides are TGTGCTAGCAGCCGGGAGACTGGGGCCAACGTCCTGACTTTC. Translation: CASSRETGANVLTF.

The chain is built from TRBV12-3 or TRBV12-4 and TRBJ1-5, with D maybe TRBD1 (5 bases). This CDR3 spans 13 amino acids. Trimming took off 3 bases at V and 6 bases at J, with 9 bases between the two ends. CDR3 nucleotides: TGTGCCAGCAGTTTCTCGGGGGGTCAGCCCCAGCATTTT. Amino acid sequence: CASSFSGGQPQHF.

This clone has a single count. The V and J genes are TRBV5-1 and TRBJ2-7, with 7 bases matching TRBD2. The CDR3 consists of 13 residues. CDR1 and CDR2 (germline): SGHRS, YFSETQ. Trimming removed 2 bases from V and 6 bases from J; junction bases left unmatched: 5. DNA of the CDR3: TGCGCCAGCAGCTTCCACTCGGGAGGCGAGCAGTACTTC. It is translated as CASSFHSGGEQYF.

This clone was recorded once. The chain has TRBV7-8 and TRBJ2-7, with TRBD2 identical over 10 bases. The CDR3 length is 16 residues. Germline CDR1 and CDR2: SGHVS and FQNEAQ. The V segment lost 4 bases and the J segment 6 bases; nucleotides outside the gene matches: 12. CDR3 sequence reads: CASSSRRGTSGTEQYF. For the CDR3, the DNA is TGTGCCAGCAGCTCGAGAAGGGGCACTAGCGGGACCGAGCAGTACTTC.

This chain uses TRBV27 with TRBJ2-7, with a tentative D call TRBD2 (7 bases). The CDR3 length is 14 residues. V was trimmed by 4 bases and J by 2 bases, leaving 12 bases between them. Germline V lookup: CDR1 MNHEY, CDR2 SMNVEV (reference sequence). CDR3 coding DNA: TGTGCCAGCAGTTCCGGGGGGCCGGCCTACGAGCAGTACTTC. It is translated as CASSSGGPAYEQYF.

The chain couples TRBV6-6 to TRBJ2-1; 11 nucleotides agree with TRBD2. The CDR3 covers 14 residues. Losses at the gene ends were 1 base for V and 9 bases for J; bases not matched to a gene: 2. Germline V CDR1 and CDR2: MNHNY, SVGAGI (reference sequence). CDR3 nucleotides: TGTGCCAGCAGTTACTTCGGGACTAGCGGTGAGCAGTTCTTC. It yields the protein CASSYFGTSGEQFF.

This clone was detected once. CDR3 coding DNA: TGTGCCAGCAGCCAGGGGACGGTTAGCACAGATACGCAGTATTTT. Its protein product is CASSQGTVSTDTQYF. The rearrangement uses TRBV7-9 and TRBJ2-3; D possibly corresponds to TRBD1 (6 bases). This CDR3 has 15 residues. With 5 bases removed from V and 0 bases from J, the gap between germline ends came to 12 bases. CDR1 is SEHNR, CDR2 FQNEAQ, per germline (reference sequence). Combining the CDR3 with reference TRBV7-9 and TRBJ2-3 gives the whole variable domain DTGVSQNPRHKITKRGQNVTFRCDPISEHNRLYWYRQTLGQGPEFLTYFQNEAQLEKSRLLSDRFSAERPKGSFSTLEIQRTEQGDSAMYLCASSQGTVSTDTQYFGPGTRLTVL.